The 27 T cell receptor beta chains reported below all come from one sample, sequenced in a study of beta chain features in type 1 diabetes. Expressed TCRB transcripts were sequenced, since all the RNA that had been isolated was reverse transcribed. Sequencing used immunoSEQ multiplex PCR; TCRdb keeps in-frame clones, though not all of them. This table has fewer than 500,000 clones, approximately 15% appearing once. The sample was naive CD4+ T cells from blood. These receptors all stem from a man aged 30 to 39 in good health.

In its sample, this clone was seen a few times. The CDR3 DNA follows: TGTGCCAGCAGCTTAGCGGGCGCGGGGATCAAGGGGAATGAGCAGTTCTTC. This encodes CASSLAGAGIKGNEQFF. This rearrangement joins TRBV7-2 to TRBJ2-1; D is possibly TRBD2 (6 bases). Per germline, CDR1 SGHTA and CDR2 FQGNSA. The V gene lost 0 bases and the J gene lost 7 bases, with 19 bases spanning the gap. The CDR3 consists of 17 residues.

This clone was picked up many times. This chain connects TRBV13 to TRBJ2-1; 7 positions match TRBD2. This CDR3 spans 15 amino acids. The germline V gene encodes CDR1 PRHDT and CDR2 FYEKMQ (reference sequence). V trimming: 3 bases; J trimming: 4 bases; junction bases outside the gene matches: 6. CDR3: CASSFGTSAYNEQFF. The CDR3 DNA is TGTGCCAGCAGCTTCGGTACTAGCGCTTACAATGAGCAGTTCTTC.

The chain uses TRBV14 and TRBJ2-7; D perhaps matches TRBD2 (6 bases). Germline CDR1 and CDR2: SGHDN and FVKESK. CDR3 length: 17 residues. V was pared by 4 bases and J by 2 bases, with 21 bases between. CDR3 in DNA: TGTGCCAGCAGCCGAATGACCCGGAGTAGCGGTACCTACGAGCAGTACTTC. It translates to CASSRMTRSSGTYEQYF.

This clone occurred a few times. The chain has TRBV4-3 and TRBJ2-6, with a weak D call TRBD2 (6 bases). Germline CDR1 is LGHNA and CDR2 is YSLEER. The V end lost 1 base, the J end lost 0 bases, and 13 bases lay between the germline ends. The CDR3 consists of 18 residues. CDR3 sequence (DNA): TGCGCCAGCAGCCAAGCCGGGACTCCCAGCTCTGGGGCCAACGTCCTGACTTTC. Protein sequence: CASSQAGTPSSGANVLTF.

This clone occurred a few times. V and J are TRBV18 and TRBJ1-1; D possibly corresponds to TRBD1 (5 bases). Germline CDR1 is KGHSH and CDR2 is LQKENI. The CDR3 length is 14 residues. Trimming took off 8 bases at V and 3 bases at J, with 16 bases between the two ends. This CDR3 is CASLQSGADTEAFF. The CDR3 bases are TGTGCCAGCCTCCAGTCCGGGGCGGACACTGAAGCTTTCTTT. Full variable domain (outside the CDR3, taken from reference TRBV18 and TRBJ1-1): NAGVMQNPRHLVRRRGQEARLRCSPMKGHSHVYWYRQLPEEGLKFMVYLQKENIIDESGMPKERFSAEFPKEGPSILRIQQVVRGDSAAYFCASLQSGADTEAFFGQGTRLTVV.

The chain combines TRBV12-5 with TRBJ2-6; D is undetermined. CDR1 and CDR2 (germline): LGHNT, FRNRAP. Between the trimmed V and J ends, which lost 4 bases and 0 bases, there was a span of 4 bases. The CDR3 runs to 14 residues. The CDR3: CASGYSSGANVLTF. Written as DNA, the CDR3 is TGTGCTAGTGGTTATAGCTCTGGGGCCAACGTCCTGACTTTC. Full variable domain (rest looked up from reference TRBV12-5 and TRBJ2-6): DARVTQTPRHKVTEMGQEVTMRCQPILGHNTVFWYRQTMMQGLELLAYFRNRAPLDDSGMPKDRFSAEMPDATLATLKIQPSEPRDSAVYFCASGYSSGANVLTFGAGSRLTVL.

CDR3 residues: CASSPVAGGPYEQYV. The CDR3 DNA reads TGTGCCAGCAGCCCTGTGGCGGGAGGGCCGTACGAGCAGTACGTC. This chain uses TRBV7-2 with TRBJ2-7; 9 nucleotides match TRBD2. Germline CDR1 is SGHTA and CDR2 is FQGNSA. V gave up 5 bases and J gave up 4 bases; unmatched junction bases: 9. The CDR3 totals 15 residues.

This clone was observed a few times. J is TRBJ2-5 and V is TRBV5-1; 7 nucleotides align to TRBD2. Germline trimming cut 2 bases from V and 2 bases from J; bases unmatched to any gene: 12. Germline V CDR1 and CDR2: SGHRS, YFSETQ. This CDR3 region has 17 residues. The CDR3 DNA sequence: TGCGCCAGCAGCTTCATGGTGGCGGGGGATCTTCAAGAGACCCAGTACTTC. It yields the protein CASSFMVAGDLQETQYF.

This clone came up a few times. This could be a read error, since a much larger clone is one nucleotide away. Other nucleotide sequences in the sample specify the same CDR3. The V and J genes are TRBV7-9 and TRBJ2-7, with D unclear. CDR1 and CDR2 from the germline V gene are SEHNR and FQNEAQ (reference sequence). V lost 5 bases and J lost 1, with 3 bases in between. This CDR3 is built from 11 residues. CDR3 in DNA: TGTGCCAGCAGCCCATCCTACGAGCAGTACTTC. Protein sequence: CASSPSYEQYF.

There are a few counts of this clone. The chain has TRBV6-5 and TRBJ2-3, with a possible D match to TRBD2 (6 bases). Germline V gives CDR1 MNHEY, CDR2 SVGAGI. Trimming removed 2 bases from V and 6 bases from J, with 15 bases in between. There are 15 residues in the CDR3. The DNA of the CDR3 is TGTGCCAGCAGTTACGCCCACGGCGCGGGGGATACGCAGTATTTT. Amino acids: CASSYAHGAGDTQYF.

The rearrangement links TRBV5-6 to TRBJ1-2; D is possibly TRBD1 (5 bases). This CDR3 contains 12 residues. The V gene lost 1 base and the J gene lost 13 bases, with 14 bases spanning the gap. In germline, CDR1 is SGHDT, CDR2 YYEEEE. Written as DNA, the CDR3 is TGTGCCAGCAGCTTGAATGGAGGGGAAACCACCTTC. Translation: CASSLNGGETTF.

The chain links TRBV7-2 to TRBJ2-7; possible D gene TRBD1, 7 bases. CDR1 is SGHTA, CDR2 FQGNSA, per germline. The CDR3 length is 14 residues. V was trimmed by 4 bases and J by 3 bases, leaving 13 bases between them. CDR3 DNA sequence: TGTGCCAGCAGCTCCCAGGGGGGCCACTACGAGCAGTACTTC. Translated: CASSSQGGHYEQYF.

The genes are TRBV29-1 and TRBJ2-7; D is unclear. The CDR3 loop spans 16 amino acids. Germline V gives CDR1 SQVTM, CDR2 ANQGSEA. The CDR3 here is CCVEVECPESSYEQYV. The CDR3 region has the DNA TGCTGCGTTGAAGTAGAATGCCCAGAAAGCTCCTACGAGCAGTACGTC.

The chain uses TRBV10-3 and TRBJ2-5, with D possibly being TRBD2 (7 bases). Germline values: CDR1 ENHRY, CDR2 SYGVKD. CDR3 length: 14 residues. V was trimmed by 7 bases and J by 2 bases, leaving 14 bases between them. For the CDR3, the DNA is TGTGCCATCAACACGGGGGGCATACAAGAGACCCAGTACTTC. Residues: CAINTGGIQETQYF.

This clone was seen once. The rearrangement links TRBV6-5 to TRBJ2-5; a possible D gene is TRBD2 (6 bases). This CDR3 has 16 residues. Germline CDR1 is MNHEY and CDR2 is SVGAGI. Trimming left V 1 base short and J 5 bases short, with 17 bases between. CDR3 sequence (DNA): TGTGCCAGCAGTTACTTCAGCGGGCACTCAAGGGAGACCCAGTACTTC. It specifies CASSYFSGHSRETQYF.

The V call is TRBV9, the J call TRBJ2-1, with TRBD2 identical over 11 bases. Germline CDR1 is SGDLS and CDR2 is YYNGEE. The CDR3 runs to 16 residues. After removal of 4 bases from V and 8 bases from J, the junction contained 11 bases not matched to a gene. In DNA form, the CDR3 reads TGTGCCAGCAGCCCGGGACTAGCGGCCCAGGGGCATGAGCAGTTCTTC. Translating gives CASSPGLAAQGHEQFF.

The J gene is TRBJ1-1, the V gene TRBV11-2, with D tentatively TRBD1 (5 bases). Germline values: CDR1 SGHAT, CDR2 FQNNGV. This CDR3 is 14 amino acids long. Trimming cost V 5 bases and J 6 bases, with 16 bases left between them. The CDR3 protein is CASSQEGLWAEAFF. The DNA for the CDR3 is TGTGCCAGCAGCCAAGAGGGGCTCTGGGCTGAAGCTTTCTTT.

The CDR3 DNA reads TGTGCCAGCAGCTTACACGGGGTACCCTACGAGCAGTACGTC. The encoded protein is CASSLHGVPYEQYV. V is TRBV7-9 and J is TRBJ2-7, with D perhaps TRBD2 (5 bases). This CDR3 is built from 14 residues. V was trimmed by 2 bases and J by 2 bases, leaving 10 bases between them. Germline values: CDR1 SEHNR, CDR2 FQNEAQ (reference sequence).

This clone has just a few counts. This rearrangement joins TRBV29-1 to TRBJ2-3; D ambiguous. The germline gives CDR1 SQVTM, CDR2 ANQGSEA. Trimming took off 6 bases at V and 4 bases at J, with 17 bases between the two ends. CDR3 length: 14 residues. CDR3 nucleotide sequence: TGCAGCGTAGCACATGCGGCTTGGGCAGATACGCAGTATTTT. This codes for CSVAHAAWADTQYF.

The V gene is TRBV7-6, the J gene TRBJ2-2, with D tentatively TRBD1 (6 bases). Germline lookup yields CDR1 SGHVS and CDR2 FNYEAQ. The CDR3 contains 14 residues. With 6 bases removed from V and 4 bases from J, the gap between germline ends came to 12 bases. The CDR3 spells CASRGQVGTGELFF. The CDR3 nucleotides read TGTGCCAGCAGGGGACAAGTTGGCACCGGGGAGCTGTTTTTT. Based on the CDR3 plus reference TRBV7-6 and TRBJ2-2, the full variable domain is GAGVSQSPRYKVTKRGQDVALRCDPISGHVSLYWYRQALGQGPEFLTYFNYEAQQDKSGLPNDRFSAERPEGSISTLTIQRTEQRDSAMYRCASRGQVGTGELFFGEGSRLTVL.

The CDR3 bases are TGTGCCAGTAGCGCCGGCGACTCTGGGGCCAACGTCCTGACTTTC. This translates into CASSAGDSGANVLTF. This sequence joins TRBV19 and TRBJ2-6; no definite D call. Per the germline V gene, CDR1 is LNHDA and CDR2 is SQIVND (reference sequence). Trimming removed 6 bases at V and 0 bases at J, with 9 bases between. This CDR3 contains 15 residues.

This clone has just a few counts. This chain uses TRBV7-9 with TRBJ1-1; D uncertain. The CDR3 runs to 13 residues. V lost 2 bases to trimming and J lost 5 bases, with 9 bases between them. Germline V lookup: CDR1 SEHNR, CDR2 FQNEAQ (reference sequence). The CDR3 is CASSLRVGTEAFF. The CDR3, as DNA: TGTGCCAGCAGCTTACGGGTTGGGACTGAAGCTTTCTTT.

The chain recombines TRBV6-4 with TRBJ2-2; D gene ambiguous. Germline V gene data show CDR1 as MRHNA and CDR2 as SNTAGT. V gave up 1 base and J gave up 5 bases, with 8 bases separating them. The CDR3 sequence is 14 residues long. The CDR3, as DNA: TGTGCCAGCAGTGACTTCTTGGGGACCGGGGAGCTGTTTTTT. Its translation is CASSDFLGTGELFF.

CDR3 coding DNA: TGCAGCGTTGTGAATTCCTACGAGCAGTACTTC. Translation gives CSVVNSYEQYF. V and J are TRBV29-1 and TRBJ2-7; D call uncertain. Germline V gene data show CDR1 as SQVTM and CDR2 as ANQGSEA. The CDR3 length is 11 residues. V gave up 4 bases and J gave up 1 base, with 5 bases separating them.

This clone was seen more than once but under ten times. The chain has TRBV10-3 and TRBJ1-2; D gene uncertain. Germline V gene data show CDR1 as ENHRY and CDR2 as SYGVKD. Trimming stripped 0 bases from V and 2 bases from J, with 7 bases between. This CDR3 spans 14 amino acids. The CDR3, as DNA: TGTGCCATCAGTGAGTCACGAGGGAACTATGGCTACACCTTC. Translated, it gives CAISESRGNYGYTF.

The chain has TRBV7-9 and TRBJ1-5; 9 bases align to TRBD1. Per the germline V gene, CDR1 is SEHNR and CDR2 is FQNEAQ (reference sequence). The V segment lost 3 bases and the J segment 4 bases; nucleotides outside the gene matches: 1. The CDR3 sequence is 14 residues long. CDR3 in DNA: TGTGCCAGCAGCTTGGACAGGGGTAATCAGCCCCAGCATTTT. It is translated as CASSLDRGNQPQHF. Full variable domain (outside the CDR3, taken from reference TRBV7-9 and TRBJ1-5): DTGVSQNPRHKITKRGQNVTFRCDPISEHNRLYWYRQTLGQGPEFLTYFQNEAQLEKSRLLSDRFSAERPKGSFSTLEIQRTEQGDSAMYLCASSLDRGNQPQHFGDGTRLSIL.

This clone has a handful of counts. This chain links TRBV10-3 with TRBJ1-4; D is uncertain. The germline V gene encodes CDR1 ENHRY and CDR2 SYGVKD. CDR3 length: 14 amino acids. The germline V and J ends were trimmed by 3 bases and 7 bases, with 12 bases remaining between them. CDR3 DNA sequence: TGTGCCATCAGTGATGGAGGGCCGGGTGAAAAACTGTTTTTT. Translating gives CAISDGGPGEKLFF.